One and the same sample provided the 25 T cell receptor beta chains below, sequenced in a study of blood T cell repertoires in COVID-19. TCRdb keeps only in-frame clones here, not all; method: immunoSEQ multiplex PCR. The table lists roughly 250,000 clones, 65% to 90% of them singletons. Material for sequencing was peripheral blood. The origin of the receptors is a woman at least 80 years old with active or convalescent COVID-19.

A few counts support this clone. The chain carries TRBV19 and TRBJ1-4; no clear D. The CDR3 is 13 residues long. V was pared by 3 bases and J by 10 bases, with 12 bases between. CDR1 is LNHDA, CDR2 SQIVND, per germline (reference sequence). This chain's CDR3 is CASSIFRSGKLFF. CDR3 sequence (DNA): TGTGCCAGTAGTATTTTTCGTTCCGGAAAACTGTTTTTT. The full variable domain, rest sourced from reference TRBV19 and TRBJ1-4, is DGGITQSPKYLFRKEGQNVTLSCEQNLNHDAMYWYRQDPGQGLRLIYYSQIVNDFQKGDIAEGYSVSREKKESFPLTVTSAQKNPTAFYLCASSIFRSGKLFFGSGTQLSVL.

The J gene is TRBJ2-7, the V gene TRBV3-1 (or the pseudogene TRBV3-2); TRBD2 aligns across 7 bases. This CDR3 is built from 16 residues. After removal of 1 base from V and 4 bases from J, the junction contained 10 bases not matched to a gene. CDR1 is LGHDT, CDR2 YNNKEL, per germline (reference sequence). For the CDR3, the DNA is TGTGCCAGCAGCCAAGTAGGAGCGGGAAGCACTTACGAGCAGTACTTC. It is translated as CASSQVGAGSTYEQYF.

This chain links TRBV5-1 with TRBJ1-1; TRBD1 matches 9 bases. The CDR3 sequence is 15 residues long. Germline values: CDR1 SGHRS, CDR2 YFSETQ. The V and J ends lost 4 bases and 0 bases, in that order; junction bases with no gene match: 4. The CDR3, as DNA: TGCGCCAGCAGCGGAGGACAGGGGATGAACACTGAAGCTTTCTTT. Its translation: CASSGGQGMNTEAFF.

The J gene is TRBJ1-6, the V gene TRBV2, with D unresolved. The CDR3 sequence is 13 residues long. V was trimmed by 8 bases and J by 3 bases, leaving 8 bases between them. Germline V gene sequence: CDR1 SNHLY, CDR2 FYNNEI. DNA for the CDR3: TGTGCCAGCGGGCAGGACTATAATTCACCCCTCCACTTT. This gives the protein CASGQDYNSPLHF.

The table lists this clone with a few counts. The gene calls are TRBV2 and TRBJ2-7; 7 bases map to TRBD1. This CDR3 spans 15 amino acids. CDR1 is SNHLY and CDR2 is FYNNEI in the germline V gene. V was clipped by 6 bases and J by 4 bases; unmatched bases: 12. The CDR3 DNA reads TGTGCCAGCAGCCTCGAGGGACAGCCTACATACGAGCAGTACTTC. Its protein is CASSLEGQPTYEQYF.

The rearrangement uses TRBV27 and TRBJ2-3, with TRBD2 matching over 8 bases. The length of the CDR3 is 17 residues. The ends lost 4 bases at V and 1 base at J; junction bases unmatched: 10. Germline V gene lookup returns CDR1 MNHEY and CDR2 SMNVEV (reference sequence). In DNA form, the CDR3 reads TGTGCCAGCAGTTACAGCGGGAGACTTATTCGCACAGATACGCAGTATTTT. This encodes CASSYSGRLIRTDTQYF.

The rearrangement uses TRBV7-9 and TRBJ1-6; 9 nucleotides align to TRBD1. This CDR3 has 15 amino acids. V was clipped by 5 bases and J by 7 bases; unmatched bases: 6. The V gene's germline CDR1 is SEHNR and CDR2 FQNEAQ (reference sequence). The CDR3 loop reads CASSTQGAGNSPLHF. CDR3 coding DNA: TGTGCCAGCAGCACACAGGGGGCAGGGAATTCACCCCTCCACTTT.

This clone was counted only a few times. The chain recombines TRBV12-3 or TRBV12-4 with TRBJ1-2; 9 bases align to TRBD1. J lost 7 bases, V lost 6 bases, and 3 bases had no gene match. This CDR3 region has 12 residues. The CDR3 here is CASRGQGSGYTF. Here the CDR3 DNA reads TGTGCCAGCAGGGGACAGGGAAGTGGCTACACCTTC.

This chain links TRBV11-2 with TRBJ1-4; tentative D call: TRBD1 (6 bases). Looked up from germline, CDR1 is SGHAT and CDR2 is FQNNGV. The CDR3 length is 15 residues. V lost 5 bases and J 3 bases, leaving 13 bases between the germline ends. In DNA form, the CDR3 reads TGTGCCAGCAGCCCCGGTGGGGGCGCTAATGAAAAACTGTTTTTT. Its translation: CASSPGGGANEKLFF.

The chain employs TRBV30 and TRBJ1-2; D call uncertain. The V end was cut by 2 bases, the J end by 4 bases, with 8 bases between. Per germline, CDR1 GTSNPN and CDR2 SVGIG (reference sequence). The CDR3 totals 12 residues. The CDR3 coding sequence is TGTGCCTGGAGTAGAGGGAGCTATGGCTACACCTTC. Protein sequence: CAWSRGSYGYTF. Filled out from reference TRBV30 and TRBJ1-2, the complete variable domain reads SQTIHQWPATLVQPVGSPLSLECTVEGTSNPNLYWYRQAAGRGLQLLFYSVGIGQISSEVPQNLSASRPQDRQFILSSKKLLLSDSGFYLCAWSRGSYGYTFGSGTRLTVV.

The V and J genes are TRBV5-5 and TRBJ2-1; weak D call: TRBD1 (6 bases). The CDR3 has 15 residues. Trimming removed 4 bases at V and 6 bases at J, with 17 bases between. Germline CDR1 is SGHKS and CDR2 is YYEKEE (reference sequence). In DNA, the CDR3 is TGTGCCAGCAGCCCGTCCGGGACAATCGTCAATGAGCAGTTCTTC. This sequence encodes CASSPSGTIVNEQFF.

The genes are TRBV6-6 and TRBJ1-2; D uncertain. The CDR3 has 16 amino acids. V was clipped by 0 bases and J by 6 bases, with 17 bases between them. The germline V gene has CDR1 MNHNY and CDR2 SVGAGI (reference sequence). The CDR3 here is CASSYSTWLTNDGYTF. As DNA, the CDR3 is TGTGCCAGCAGTTACTCGACTTGGCTAACCAATGATGGCTACACCTTC.

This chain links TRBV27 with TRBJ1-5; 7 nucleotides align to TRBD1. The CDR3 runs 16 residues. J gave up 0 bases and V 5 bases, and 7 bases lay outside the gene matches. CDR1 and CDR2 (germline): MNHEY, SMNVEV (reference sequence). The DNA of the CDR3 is TGTGCCAGCAGTCGACAGGGTATAGATAGCAATCAGCCCCAGCATTTT. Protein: CASSRQGIDSNQPQHF.

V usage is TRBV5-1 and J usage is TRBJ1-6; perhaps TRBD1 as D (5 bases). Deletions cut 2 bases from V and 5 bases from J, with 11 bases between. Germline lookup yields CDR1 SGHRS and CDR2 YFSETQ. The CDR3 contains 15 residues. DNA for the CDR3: TGCGCCAGCAGCTTTACCGGGGGTAATAATTCACCCCTCCACTTT. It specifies CASSFTGGNNSPLHF.

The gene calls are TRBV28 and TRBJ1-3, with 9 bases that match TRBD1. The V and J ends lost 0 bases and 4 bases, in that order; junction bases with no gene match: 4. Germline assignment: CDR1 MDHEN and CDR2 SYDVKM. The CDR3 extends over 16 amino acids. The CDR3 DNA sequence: TGTGCCAGCAGTTTATGGGGACAGGGAACGGGAAACACCATATATTTT. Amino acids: CASSLWGQGTGNTIYF.

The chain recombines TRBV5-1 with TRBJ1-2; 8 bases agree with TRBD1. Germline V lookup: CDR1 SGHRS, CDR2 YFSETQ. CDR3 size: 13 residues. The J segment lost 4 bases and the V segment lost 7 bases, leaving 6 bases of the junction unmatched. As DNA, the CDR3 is TGCGCCAGCGGTGACAGGGGTAGCTATGGCTACACCTTC. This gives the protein CASGDRGSYGYTF.

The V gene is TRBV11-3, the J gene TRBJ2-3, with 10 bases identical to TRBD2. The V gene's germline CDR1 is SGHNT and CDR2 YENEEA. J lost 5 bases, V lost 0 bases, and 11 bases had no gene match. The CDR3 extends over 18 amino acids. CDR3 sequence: CASSLDGSGRDRIDTQYF. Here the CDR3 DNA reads TGTGCCAGCAGCTTAGACGGCAGCGGGAGGGACCGGATAGATACGCAGTATTTT.

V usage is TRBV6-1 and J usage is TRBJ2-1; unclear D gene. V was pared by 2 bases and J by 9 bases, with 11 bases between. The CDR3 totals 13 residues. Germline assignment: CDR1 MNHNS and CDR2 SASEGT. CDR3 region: CASSETEFGEQFF. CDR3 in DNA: TGTGCCAGCAGTGAAACGGAGTTTGGTGAGCAGTTCTTC.

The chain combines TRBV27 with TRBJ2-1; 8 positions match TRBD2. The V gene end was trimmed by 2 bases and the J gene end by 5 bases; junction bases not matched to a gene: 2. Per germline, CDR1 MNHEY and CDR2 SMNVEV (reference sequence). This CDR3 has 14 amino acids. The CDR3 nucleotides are TGTGCCAGCAGTTTAAGGCGGGGGGACAATGAGCAGTTCTTC. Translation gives CASSLRRGDNEQFF.

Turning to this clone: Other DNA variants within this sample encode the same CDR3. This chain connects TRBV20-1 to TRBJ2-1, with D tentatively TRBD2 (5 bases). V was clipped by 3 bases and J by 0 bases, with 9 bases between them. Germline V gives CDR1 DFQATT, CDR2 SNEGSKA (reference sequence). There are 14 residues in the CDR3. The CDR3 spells CSASRGSSYNEQFF. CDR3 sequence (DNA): TGCAGTGCTAGTAGAGGGAGCTCCTACAATGAGCAGTTCTTC.

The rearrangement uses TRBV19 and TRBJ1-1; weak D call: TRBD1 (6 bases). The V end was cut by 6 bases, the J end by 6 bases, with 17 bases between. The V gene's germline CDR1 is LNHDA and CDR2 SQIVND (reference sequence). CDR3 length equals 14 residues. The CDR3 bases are TGTGCCAGTAGCGGACAGTCACCGGCGGCTGAAGCTTTCTTT. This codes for CASSGQSPAAEAFF.

The CDR3 DNA reads as TGCGCCAGCAGCCTACAGGCGGCTGGTCAGCCCCAGCATTTT. Residues: CASSLQAAGQPQHF. V and J are TRBV4-1 and TRBJ1-5; D might be TRBD1 (5 bases). V lost 4 bases, J lost 6 bases, and 13 bases lay in between. The CDR3 runs 14 residues. Germline CDR1 reads MGHRA; CDR2 reads YSYEKL.

The CDR3 nucleotides are TGTGCCAGCAGCGCGGGGGGGGCGTGGACTGAAGCTTTCTTT. Translating gives CASSAGGAWTEAFF. The rearrangement joins TRBV9 to TRBJ1-1, with D tentatively TRBD1 (6 bases). V was trimmed by 3 bases and J by 5 bases, leaving 14 bases between them. This CDR3 has 14 amino acids. Germline CDR1 is SGDLS and CDR2 is YYNGEE.

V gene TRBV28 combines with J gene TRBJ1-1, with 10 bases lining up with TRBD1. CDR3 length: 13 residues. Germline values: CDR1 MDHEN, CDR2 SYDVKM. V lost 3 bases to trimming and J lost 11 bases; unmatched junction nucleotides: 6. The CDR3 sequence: CASSLVGGQGAFF. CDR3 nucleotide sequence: TGTGCCAGCAGTTTGGTGGGGGGACAGGGGGCTTTCTTT.

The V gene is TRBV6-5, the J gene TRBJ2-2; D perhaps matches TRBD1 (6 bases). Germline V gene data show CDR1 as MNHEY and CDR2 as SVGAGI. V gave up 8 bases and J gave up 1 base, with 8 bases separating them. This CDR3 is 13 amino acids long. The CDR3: CASPGQNTGELFF. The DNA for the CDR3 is TGTGCCAGCCCGGGACAGAACACCGGGGAGCTGTTTTTT.